These 16 T cell receptor beta chains share one sample of origin, sequenced in a study of control samples from healthy donors and cancer patients. Profiling relied on immunoSEQ multiplex PCR, and the TCRdb table lists in-frame clones only, not all of them. The table includes 85,000 to 95,000 clones, roughly 82% detected once. Sequenced input: blood. These TCRs come from a woman aged 55-70 years in good health.

V usage is TRBV6-5 and J usage is TRBJ1-1, with 9 bases that match TRBD1. Germline lookup yields CDR1 MNHEY and CDR2 SVGAGI. This CDR3 has 15 residues. Germline trimming cut 7 bases from V and 7 bases from J; bases unmatched to any gene: 13. The CDR3 is CASTRLQGAGIEAFF. The DNA for the CDR3 is TGTGCCAGCACCAGATTACAGGGGGCAGGGATTGAAGCTTTCTTT.

In this sample, this clone turned up a few times. The V and J genes are TRBV19 and TRBJ1-4; a weak D match, TRBD1 (5 bases). From germline, CDR1 is LNHDA and CDR2 SQIVND (reference sequence). CDR3 length: 15 amino acids. The ends were cut back, 4 bases at V and 4 bases at J, with 13 bases in the middle. CDR3: CASSSRDSRNEKLFF. DNA of the CDR3: TGTGCCAGTAGTAGTCGAGACAGTCGTAATGAAAAACTGTTTTTT.

The chain combines TRBV6-5 with TRBJ1-1; D is possibly TRBD1 (5 bases). CDR1 and CDR2 (germline): MNHEY, SVGAGI. The CDR3 totals 15 residues. The V and J ends lost 4 bases and 1 base respectively, with 13 bases between them. In DNA, the CDR3 is TGTGCCAGCAGTTCGGGGCCGTCACCGAACACTGAAGCTTTCTTT. Protein product: CASSSGPSPNTEAFF.

This clone was observed a handful of times. The V call is TRBV5-1, the J call TRBJ2-3; possible D gene TRBD2, 5 bases. The CDR3 is 15 amino acids. Germline V gene sequence: CDR1 SGHRS, CDR2 YFSETQ. V lost 4 bases, J lost 0 bases, and 12 bases lay in between. CDR3 in amino acids: CASSLGLTSTDTQYF. The CDR3 DNA reads as TGCGCCAGCAGCCTAGGACTGACAAGCACAGATACGCAGTATTTT.

J is TRBJ2-1 and V is TRBV5-1, with a tentative D call TRBD1 (5 bases). The CDR3 loop spans 13 amino acids. Germline assignment: CDR1 SGHRS and CDR2 YFSETQ. V was trimmed by 3 bases and J by 4 bases, leaving 8 bases between them. The DNA for the CDR3 is TGCGCCAGCAGCTGGGGCTTTTACAATGAGCAGTTCTTC. It encodes CASSWGFYNEQFF.

This rearrangement joins TRBV10-3 to TRBJ1-1, with TRBD1 matching 7 bases. V shed 9 bases and J 5 bases; nucleotides not matched to a gene: 12. The CDR3 has 14 amino acids. Germline values: CDR1 ENHRY, CDR2 SYGVKD. CDR3 region: CAIREGGAGTEAFF. CDR3 DNA sequence: TGTGCCATTCGAGAAGGGGGCGCGGGGACTGAAGCTTTCTTT.

As DNA, the CDR3 is TGTGCCAGCAGTTTAGCCAGCCACTACGAGCAGTACTTC. As protein: CASSLASHYEQYF. V gene TRBV28 combines with J gene TRBJ2-7, with D hard to call. The V gene's germline CDR1 is MDHEN and CDR2 SYDVKM. V was clipped by 2 bases and J by 3 bases, with 8 bases between them. This CDR3 is 13 amino acids long.

V is TRBV5-4 and J is TRBJ2-3, with D possibly being TRBD1 or TRBD2 (5 bases each). Trimming left V 3 bases short and J 6 bases short, with 14 bases between. CDR3 length: 14 amino acids. Germline CDR1 SGHNT, CDR2 YYREEE (reference sequence). CDR3 sequence (DNA): TGTGCCAGCAGCTCCCGAGGGGCCCCCGATACGCAGTATTTT. This encodes CASSSRGAPDTQYF.

This clone was counted between two and nine times. The V and J genes are TRBV27 and TRBJ2-5; D unclear. The CDR3 is 13 residues long. Deletions cut 0 bases from V and 7 bases from J, with 9 bases between. CDR1 and CDR2 (germline): MNHEY, SMNVEV (reference sequence). This CDR3 is CASSLSPLGTQYF. DNA of the CDR3: TGTGCCAGCAGTTTATCGCCCCTGGGGACCCAGTACTTC.

J is TRBJ1-2 and V is TRBV6-5; possibly TRBD1 for D (5 bases). V lost 2 bases, J lost 7 bases, and 11 bases lay in between. The CDR3 is 13 amino acids. The germline gives CDR1 MNHEY, CDR2 SVGAGI. CDR3 sequence reads: CASSYRDAFGYTF. The CDR3 DNA reads as TGTGCCAGCAGTTACAGGGACGCCTTTGGCTACACCTTC.

The J gene is TRBJ2-5, the V gene TRBV7-9; D is perhaps TRBD2 (5 bases). The CDR3 runs 11 residues. Trimming took 3 bases from V and 13 from J, leaving 12 bases between them. Germline V gene data show CDR1 as SEHNR and CDR2 as FQNEAQ (reference sequence). The CDR3 reads CASSLGSLSYF. In nucleotides, the CDR3 is TGTGCCAGCAGCTTGGGGAGTTTATCGTACTTC.

The chain employs TRBV5-1 and TRBJ2-5; TRBD1 matches at 10 bases. The CDR3 contains 15 residues. V lost 5 bases and J lost 5; bases outside the gene matches: 9. In germline, CDR1 is SGHRS, CDR2 YFSETQ. The CDR3 nucleotides are TGCGCCAGCAGGGGGACAGGGGATGAGGCGGAGACCCAGTACTTC. This gives the protein CASRGTGDEAETQYF.

The chain carries TRBV19 and TRBJ2-1, with D perhaps TRBD1 or TRBD2 (5 bases each). This CDR3 is 15 amino acids long. Per germline, CDR1 LNHDA and CDR2 SQIVND (reference sequence). V lost 3 bases to trimming and J lost 0 bases, with 9 bases between them. The CDR3 nucleotides are TGTGCCAGTAGTATGGGGGAGATCTCCTACAATGAGCAGTTCTTC. Its protein is CASSMGEISYNEQFF.

This clone was counted between two and nine times. The chain has TRBV5-1 and TRBJ2-5; a possible D gene is TRBD2 (6 bases). This CDR3 has 14 residues. Trimming removed 0 bases at V and 5 bases at J, with 11 bases between. CDR1 is SGHRS, CDR2 YFSETQ, per germline. CDR3 bases: TGCGCCAGCAGCTTGGCGGGAGATGTGGAGACCCAGTACTTC. Residues: CASSLAGDVETQYF.

About this clone itself: Distinct nucleotide sequences in the sample also encode this CDR3. The chain links TRBV29-1 to TRBJ2-7; TRBD2 is a possible D gene (6 bases). The germline gives CDR1 SQVTM, CDR2 ANQGSEA. The V and J ends lost 7 bases and 1 base respectively, with 8 bases between them. There are 11 residues in the CDR3. Written as DNA, the CDR3 is TGCAGCGCTGGGGGGTCCTACGAGCAGTACTTC. As protein: CSAGGSYEQYF.

V and J are TRBV4-1 and TRBJ1-6; D possibly corresponds to TRBD1 (6 bases). V was trimmed by 4 bases and J by 7 bases, leaving 14 bases between them. CDR3 size: 15 residues. Germline CDR1 MGHRA, CDR2 YSYEKL. The CDR3 DNA reads TGCGCCAGCAGCCCCTCTCGACAGGAAAATTCACCCCTCCACTTT. As protein: CASSPSRQENSPLHF.